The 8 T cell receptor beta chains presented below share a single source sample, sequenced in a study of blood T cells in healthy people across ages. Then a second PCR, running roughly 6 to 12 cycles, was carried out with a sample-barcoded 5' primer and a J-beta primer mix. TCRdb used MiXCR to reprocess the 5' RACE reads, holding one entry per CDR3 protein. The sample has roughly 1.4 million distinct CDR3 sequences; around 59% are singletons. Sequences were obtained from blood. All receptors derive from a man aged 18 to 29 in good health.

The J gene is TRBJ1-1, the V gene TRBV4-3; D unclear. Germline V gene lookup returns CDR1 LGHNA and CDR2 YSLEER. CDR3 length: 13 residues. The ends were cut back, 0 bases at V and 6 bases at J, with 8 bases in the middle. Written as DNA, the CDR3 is TGCGCCAGCAGCCAAGATTGGGCTGCTGAAGCTTTCTTT. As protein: CASSQDWAAEAFF.

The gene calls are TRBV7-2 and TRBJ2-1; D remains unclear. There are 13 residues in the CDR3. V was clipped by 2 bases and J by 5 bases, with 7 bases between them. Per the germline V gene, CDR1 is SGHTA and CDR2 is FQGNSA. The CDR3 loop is CASSLKPHNEQFF. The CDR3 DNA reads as TGTGCCAGCAGCTTAAAACCCCACAATGAGCAGTTCTTC.

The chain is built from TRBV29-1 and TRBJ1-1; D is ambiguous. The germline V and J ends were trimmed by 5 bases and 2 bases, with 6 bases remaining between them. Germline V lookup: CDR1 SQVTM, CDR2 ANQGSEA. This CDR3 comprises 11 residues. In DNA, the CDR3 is TGCAGCGTTCTGGTTAACACTGAAGCTTTCTTT. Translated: CSVLVNTEAFF.

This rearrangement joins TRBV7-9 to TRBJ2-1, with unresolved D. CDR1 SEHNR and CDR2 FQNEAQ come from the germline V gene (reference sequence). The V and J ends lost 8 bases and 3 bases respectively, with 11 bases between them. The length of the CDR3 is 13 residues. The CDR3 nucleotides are TGTGCCAGCGGTACCTTTGGCTACAATGAGCAGTTCTTC. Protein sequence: CASGTFGYNEQFF.

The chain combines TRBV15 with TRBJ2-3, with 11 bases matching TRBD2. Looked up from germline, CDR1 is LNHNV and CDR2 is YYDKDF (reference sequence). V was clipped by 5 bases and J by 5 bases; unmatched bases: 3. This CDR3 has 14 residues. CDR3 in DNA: TGTGCCACCAGCCTAGCGGGGGGCAGAGATACGCAGTATTTT. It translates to CATSLAGGRDTQYF.

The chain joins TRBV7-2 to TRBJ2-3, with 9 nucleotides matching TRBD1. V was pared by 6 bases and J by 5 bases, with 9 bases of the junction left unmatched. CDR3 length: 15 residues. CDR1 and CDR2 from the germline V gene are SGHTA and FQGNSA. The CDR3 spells CASSTDRGVGDTQYF. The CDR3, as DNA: TGTGCCAGCAGTACCGACAGGGGGGTTGGAGATACGCAGTATTTT.

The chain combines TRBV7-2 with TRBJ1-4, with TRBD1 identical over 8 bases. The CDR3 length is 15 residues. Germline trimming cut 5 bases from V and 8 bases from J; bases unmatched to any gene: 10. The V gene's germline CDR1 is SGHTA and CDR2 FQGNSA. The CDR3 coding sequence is TGTGCCAGCAGCCTTGCAGGGGGCTGGGGAGAAAAACTGTTTTTT. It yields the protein CASSLAGGWGEKLFF.

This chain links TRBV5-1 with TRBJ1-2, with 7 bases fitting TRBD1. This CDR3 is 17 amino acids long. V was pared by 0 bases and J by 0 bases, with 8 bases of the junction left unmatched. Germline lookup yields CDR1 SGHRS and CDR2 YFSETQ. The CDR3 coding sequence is TGCGCCAGCAGCTTGGCCGTTGGAACAGGGGCTAACTATGGCTACACCTTC. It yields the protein CASSLAVGTGANYGYTF. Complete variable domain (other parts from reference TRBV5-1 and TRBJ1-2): KAGVTQTPRYLIKTRGQQVTLSCSPISGHRSVSWYQQTPGQGLQFLFEYFSETQRNKGNFPGRFSGRQFSNSRSEMNVSTLELGDSALYLCASSLAVGTGANYGYTFGSGTRLTVV.